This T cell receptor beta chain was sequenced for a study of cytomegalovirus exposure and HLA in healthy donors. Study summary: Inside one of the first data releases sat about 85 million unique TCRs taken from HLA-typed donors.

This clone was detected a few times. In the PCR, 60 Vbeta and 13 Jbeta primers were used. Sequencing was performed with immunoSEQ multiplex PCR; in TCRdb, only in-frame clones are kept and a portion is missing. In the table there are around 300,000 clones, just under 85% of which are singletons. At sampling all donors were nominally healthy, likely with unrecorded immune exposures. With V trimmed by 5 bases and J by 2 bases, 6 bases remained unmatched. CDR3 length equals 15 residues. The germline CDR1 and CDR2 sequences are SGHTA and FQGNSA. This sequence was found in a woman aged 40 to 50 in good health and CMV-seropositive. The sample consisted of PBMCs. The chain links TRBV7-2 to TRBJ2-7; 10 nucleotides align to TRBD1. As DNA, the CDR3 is TGTGCCAGCAGCGACAGGGGGCGCTGGCCCTACGAGCAGTACTTC. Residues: CASSDRGRWPYEQYF.